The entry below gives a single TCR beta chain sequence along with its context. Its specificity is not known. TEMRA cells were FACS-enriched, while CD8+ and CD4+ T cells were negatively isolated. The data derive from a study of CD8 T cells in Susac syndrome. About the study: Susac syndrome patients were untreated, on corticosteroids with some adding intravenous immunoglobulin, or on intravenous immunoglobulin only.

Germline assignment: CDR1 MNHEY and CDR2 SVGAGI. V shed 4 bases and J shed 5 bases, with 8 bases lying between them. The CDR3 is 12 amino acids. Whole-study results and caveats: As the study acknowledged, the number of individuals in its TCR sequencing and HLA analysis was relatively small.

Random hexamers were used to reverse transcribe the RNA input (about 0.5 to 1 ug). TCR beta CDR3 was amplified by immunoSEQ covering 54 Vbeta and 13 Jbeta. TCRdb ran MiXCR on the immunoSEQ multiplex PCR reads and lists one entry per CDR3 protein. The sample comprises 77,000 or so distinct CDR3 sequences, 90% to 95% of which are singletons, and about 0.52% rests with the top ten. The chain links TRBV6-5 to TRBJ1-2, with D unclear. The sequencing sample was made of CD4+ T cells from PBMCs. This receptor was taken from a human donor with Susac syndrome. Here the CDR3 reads CASSSPRYGYTF. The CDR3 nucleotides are TGTGCCAGCAGTTCGCCTCGATATGGCTACACCTTC.